This T cell receptor beta chain derives from a study of metastatic and nonmetastatic thyroid tumors. This clone was detected ten times or more. No treatment had been given to any patient before thyroid surgery. Trimming cost V 6 bases and J 5 bases; bases outside gene matches: 6. Per the germline V gene, CDR1 is SQVTM and CDR2 is ANQGSEA. This CDR3 has 12 residues. As handled by the study authors: A papillary thyroid cancer distant-metastasis classifier was built from CDR3 differences across clinicopathological groups. TCRdb reprocessed the PCR reads via MiXCR. The V and J calls and clone size are TCRdb's, not the authors'. This table holds roughly 30,000 clones, around a fifth found once.

The sequence was collected from a female donor with papillary thyroid cancer or a benign thyroid nodule (not recorded which). Some clones in this sample may be carry-over from other donors' samples. The chain has TRBV29-1 and TRBJ2-5; 7 positions match TRBD1. What was sequenced was blood. The CDR3 DNA sequence: TGCAGCGTACGGGACAGCCACGAGACCCAGTACTTC. Encoded protein: CSVRDSHETQYF.